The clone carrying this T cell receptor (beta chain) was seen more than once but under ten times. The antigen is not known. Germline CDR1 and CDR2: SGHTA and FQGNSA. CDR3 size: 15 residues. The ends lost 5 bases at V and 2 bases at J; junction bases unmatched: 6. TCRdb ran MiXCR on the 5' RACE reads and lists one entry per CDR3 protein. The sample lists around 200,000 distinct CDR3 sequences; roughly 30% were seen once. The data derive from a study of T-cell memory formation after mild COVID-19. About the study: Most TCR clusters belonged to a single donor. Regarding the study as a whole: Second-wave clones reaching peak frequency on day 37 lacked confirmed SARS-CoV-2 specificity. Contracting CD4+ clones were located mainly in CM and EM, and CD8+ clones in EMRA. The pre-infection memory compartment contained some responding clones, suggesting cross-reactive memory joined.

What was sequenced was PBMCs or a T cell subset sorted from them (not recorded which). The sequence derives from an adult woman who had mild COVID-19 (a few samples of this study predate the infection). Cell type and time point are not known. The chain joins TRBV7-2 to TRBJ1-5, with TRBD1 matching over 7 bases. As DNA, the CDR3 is TGTGCCAGCAGCCTGGGACAGTTAGGCAATCAGCCCCAGCATTTT. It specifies CASSLGQLGNQPQHF.